These T cell receptor beta chains were read from a single sample in a study of blood T cell repertoires in COVID-19. The data were produced by immunoSEQ multiplex PCR, yet TCRdb's version contains in-frame clones alone and is incomplete. The sample contains about 140,000 clones, 65% to 80% of which appear only once. Sequencing was performed on peripheral blood. The receptors come from a man aged 50-59 years with acute or convalescent COVID-19. The CDR3 runs from the conserved cysteine through the conserved F or W. The D gene is left open where the match is weak.

v_gene	j_gene	d_gene	CDR3aa
TRBV24-1	TRBJ2-1	NA	CATGAYNEQFF
TRBV24-1	TRBJ1-5	TRBD1	CATSDSGTGVNQPQHF
TRBV5-8	TRBJ1-6	NA	CASSSSSSYNSPLHF
TRBV7-8	TRBJ1-4	NA	CASSLVRTNEKLFF
TRBV5-4	TRBJ2-7	TRBD1	CASSSLGGTGGLNEQYF
TRBV30	TRBJ1-2	NA	CAWSDGRGYGYTF
TRBV5-1	TRBJ2-1	TRBD2	CASSSSGSYNEQFF
TRBV11-1	TRBJ1-1	TRBD1	CASSLTGDTEAFF
TRBV12-3/TRBV12-4	TRBJ1-1	NA	CASSSDMNTEAFF
TRBV19	TRBJ1-4	NA	CASSGGSATNEKLFF
TRBV9	TRBJ1-3	TRBD1	CASSAPGQGGNTIYF
TRBV9	TRBJ1-5	NA	CASSVGGAGNQPQHF
TRBV6-7	TRBJ2-3	TRBD2	CASRDQQSGGDTQYF
TRBV19	TRBJ2-1	TRBD2	CASSRLAGGYNEQFF
TRBV6-5	TRBJ1-4	TRBD1	CASSYGTGEKLFF
TRBV12-3/TRBV12-4	TRBJ2-3	NA	CASRSAGDTQYF
TRBV5-4	TRBJ1-1	NA	CASSLDQSAGRGTEAFF
TRBV24-1	TRBJ1-4	TRBD1	CATSPGTGGEEKLFF
TRBV29-1	TRBJ1-1	NA	CSATDLSTEAFF
TRBV30	TRBJ2-3	TRBD2	CAWAGGSDTQYF